This T cell receptor beta chain appears in the sequencing data of a study of blood T cell repertoires in COVID-19. Participants spanned ages about 18 to 100 years and resided in about 24 US areas. Cohorts were determined from participant-reported clinical history. Symptom resolution, clearance, or two negative PCRs marked donors in Cohort 3 as recovered. Original handling: Amplification with reference gene primers provided the estimates of nucleated cell counts. Sequencing used immunoSEQ multiplex PCR; TCRdb keeps in-frame clones, though not all of them. V, J and clone size are taken as reported in that table, and D and trimming were inferred from the DNA itself. The sample records roughly 320,000 clones, 85% to 90% being singletons. Germline loops: CDR1 GTSNPN, CDR2 SVGIG (reference sequence). The trim removed 4 bases at V and 0 bases at J, leaving 5 bases unmatched. This CDR3 contains 14 residues.

This clonotype was obtained from a man aged 25 to 45 who had recovered from COVID-19. V gene TRBV30 combines with J gene TRBJ1-1; 7 bases line up with TRBD1. The material sequenced was PBMCs or T cells enriched from blood (not recorded which). Here the CDR3 DNA reads TGTGCCTGGAAGGGGGACAGTCTGAACACTGAAGCTTTCTTT. It codes for CAWKGDSLNTEAFF.